The clone carrying this TCR beta chain was found a few times. Trimming took off 9 bases at V and 5 bases at J, with 20 bases between the two ends. The CDR3 has 15 residues. Germline V gene sequence: CDR1 MNHEY, CDR2 SVGAGI. The sample originates from a study of blood T cell repertoires in COVID-19. For the study at large: Sources were T cells, B-cell-depleted T cells, or PBMCs; the material itself was cDNA or gDNA.

Profiling relied on immunoSEQ multiplex PCR, and the TCRdb table lists in-frame clones only, not all of them. The sample carries 30,000 to 40,000 clones, just under 75% recorded once. Patients in Seattle were enrolled during active infection, then followed longitudinally. The chain has TRBV6-5 and TRBJ1-3; D is unresolved. The material sequenced was peripheral blood. The sequence was obtained from an older man with COVID-19, enrolled during active disease. CDR3 loop: CARPFLAAPRNTIYF. CDR3 bases: TGTGCCAGACCCTTTTTAGCGGCCCCAAGAAACACCATATATTTT.